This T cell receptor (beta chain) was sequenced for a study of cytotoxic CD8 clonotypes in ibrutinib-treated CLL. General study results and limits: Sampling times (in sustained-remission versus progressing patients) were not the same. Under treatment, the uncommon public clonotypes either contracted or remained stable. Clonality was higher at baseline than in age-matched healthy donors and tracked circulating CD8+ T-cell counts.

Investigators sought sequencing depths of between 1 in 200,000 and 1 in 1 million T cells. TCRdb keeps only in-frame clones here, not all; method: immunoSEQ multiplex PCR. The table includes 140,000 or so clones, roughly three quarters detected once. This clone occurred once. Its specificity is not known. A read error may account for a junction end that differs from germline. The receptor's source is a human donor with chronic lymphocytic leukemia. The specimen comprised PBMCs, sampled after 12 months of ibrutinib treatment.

This CDR3 reads CASSQPGRTYYEQFF. As DNA, the CDR3 is TGTGCCAGCAGCCAACCGGGACGGACCTACTATGAGCAGTTCTTC. V usage is TRBV4-2 and J usage is TRBJ2-1; the D call may be TRBD1 or TRBD2 (5 bases each). The CDR3 runs to 15 residues. Germline CDR1 is LGHNA and CDR2 is YNFKEQ.